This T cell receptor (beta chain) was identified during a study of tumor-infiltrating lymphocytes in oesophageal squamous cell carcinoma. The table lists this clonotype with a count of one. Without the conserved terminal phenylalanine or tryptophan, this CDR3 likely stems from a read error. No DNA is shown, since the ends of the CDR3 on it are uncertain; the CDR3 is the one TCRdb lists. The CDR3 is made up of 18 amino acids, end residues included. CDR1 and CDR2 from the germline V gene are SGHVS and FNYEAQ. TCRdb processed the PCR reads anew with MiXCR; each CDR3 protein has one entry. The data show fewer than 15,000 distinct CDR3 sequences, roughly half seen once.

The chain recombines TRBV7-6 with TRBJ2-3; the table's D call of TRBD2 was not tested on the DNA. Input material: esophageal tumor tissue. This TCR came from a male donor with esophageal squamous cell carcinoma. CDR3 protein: CASSSTSESSYNEQFFGP.